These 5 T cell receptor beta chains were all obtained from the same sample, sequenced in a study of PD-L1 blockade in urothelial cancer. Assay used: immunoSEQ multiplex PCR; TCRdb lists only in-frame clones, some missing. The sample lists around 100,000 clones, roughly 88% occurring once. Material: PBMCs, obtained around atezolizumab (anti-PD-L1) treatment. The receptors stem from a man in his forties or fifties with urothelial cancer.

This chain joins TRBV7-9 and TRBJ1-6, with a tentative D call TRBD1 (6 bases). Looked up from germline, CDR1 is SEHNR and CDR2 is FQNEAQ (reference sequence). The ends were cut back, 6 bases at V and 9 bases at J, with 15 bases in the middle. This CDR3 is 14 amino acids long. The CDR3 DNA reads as TGTGCCAGCAGTATGGGGGCAGGAGCTTCACCCCTCCACTTT. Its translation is CASSMGAGASPLHF.

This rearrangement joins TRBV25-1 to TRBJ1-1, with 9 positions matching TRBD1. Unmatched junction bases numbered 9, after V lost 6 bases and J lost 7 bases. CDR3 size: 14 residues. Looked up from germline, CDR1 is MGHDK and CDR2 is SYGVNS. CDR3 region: CASRRDREFSEAFF. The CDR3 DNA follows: TGTGCCAGCAGGAGGGACAGGGAGTTTAGTGAAGCTTTCTTT. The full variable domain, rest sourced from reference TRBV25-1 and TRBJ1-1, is EADIYQTPRYLVIGTGKKITLECSQTMGHDKMYWYQQDPGMELHLIHYSYGVNSTEKGDLSSESTVSRIRTEHFPLTLESARPSHTSQYLCASRRDREFSEAFFGQGTRLTVV.

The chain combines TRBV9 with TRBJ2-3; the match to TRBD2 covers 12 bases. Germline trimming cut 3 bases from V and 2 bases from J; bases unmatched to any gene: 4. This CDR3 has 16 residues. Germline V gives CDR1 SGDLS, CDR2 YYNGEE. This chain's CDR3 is CASSGTSGTTTDTQYF. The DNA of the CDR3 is TGTGCCAGCAGCGGGACTAGCGGGACGACCACAGATACGCAGTATTTT.

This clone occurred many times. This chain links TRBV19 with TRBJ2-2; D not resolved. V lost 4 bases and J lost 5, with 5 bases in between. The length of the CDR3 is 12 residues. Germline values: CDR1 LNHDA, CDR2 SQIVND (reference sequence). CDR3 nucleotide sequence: TGTGCCAGTAGTACGTATACCGGGGAGCTGTTTTTT. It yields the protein CASSTYTGELFF.

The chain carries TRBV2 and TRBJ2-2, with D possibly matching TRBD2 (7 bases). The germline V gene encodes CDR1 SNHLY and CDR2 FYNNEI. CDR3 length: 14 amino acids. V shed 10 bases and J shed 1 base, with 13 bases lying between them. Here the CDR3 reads CATREGGNTGELFF. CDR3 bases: TGTGCCACGAGGGAGGGGGGGAACACCGGGGAGCTGTTTTTT.